The T cell receptor beta chain under discussion was sequenced for a study of blood T cell repertoires in COVID-19. Trimming cost V 2 bases and J 10 bases, with 12 bases left between them. Germline assignment: CDR1 MNHEY and CDR2 SVGAGI. The CDR3 loop spans 13 amino acids. Measured with immunoSEQ multiplex PCR; TCRdb has only the in-frame clones, and not every one. The profile covers fewer than 130,000 clones, with over 75% appearing a single time and 20% to 25% taken by the ten largest. The receptor was isolated from a man in his sixties or seventies with active or convalescent COVID-19. J is TRBJ1-5 and V is TRBV6-5; D remains unclear. Sequencing used peripheral blood. CDR3 bases: TGTGCCAGCAGTTACAGGCGGGAGGGACCCCAGCATTTT. Translating gives CASSYRREGPQHF.